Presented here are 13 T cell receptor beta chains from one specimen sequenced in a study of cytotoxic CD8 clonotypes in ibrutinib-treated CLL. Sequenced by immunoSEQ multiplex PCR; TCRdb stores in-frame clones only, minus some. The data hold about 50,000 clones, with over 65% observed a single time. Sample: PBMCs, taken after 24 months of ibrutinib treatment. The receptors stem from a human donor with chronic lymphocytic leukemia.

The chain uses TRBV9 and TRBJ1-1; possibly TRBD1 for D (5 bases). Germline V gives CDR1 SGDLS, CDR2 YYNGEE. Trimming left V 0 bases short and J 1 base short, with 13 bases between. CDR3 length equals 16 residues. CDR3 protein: CASSVEEGRGNTEAFF. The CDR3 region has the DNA TGTGCCAGCAGCGTAGAGGAGGGGAGGGGGAACACTGAAGCTTTCTTT.

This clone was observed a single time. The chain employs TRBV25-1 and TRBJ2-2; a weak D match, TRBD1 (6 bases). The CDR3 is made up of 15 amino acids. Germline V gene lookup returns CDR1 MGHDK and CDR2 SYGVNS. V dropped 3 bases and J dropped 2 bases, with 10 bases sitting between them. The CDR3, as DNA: TGTGCCAGCAGTGACCTCAGGGGAAACACCGGGGAGCTGTTTTTT. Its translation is CASSDLRGNTGELFF. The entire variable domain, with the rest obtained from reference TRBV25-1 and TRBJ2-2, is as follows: EADIYQTPRYLVIGTGKKITLECSQTMGHDKMYWYQQDPGMELHLIHYSYGVNSTEKGDLSSESTVSRIRTEHFPLTLESARPSHTSQYLCASSDLRGNTGELFFGEGSRLTVL.

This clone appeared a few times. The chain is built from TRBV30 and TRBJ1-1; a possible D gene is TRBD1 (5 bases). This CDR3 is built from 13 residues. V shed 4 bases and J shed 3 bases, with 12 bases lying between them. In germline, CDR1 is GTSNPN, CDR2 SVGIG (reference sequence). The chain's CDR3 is CAWTRQRYTEAFF. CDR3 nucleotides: TGTGCCTGGACTAGACAGCGATACACTGAAGCTTTCTTT. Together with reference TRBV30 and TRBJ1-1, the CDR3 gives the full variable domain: SQTIHQWPATLVQPVGSPLSLECTVEGTSNPNLYWYRQAAGRGLQLLFYSVGIGQISSEVPQNLSASRPQDRQFILSSKKLLLSDSGFYLCAWTRQRYTEAFFGQGTRLTVV.

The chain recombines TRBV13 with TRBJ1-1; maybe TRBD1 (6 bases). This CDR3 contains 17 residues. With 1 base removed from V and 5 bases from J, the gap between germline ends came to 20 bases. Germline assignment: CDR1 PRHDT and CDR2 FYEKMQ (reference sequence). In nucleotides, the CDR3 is TGTGCCAGCAGCTTAGAGACGGCCCGGGGGCTCATAACTGAAGCTTTCTTT. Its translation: CASSLETARGLITEAFF.

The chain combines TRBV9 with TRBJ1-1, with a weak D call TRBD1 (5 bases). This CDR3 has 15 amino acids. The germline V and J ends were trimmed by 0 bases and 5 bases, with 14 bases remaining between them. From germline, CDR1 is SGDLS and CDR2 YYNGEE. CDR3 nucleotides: TGTGCCAGCAGCGTAGCCCCTGGGGGGGGGACTGAAGCTTTCTTT. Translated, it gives CASSVAPGGGTEAFF.

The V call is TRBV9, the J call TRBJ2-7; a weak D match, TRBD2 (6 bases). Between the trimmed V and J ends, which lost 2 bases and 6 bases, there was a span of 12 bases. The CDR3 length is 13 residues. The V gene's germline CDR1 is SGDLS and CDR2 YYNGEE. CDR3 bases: TGTGCCAGCAGCGTTGGAGGGCCGGGCGAGCAGTACTTC. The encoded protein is CASSVGGPGEQYF. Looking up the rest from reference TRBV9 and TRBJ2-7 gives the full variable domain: DSGVTQTPKHLITATGQRVTLRCSPRSGDLSVYWYQQSLDQGLQFLIQYYNGEERAKGNILERFSAQQFPDLHSELNLSSLELGDSALYFCASSVGGPGEQYFGPGTRLTVT.

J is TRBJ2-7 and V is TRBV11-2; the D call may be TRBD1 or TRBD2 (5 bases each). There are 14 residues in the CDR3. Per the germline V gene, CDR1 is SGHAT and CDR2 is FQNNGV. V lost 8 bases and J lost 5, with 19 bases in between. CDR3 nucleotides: TGTGCCAGCGGGGCCGTCGGGGAACTGCACGAGCAGTACTTC. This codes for CASGAVGELHEQYF.

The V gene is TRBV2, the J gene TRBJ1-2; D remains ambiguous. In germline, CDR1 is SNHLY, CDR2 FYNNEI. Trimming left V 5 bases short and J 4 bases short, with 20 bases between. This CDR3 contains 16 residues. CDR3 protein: CASSLGLYRWTYGYTF. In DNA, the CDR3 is TGTGCCAGCAGTCTCGGGCTTTACCGATGGACCTATGGCTACACCTTC.

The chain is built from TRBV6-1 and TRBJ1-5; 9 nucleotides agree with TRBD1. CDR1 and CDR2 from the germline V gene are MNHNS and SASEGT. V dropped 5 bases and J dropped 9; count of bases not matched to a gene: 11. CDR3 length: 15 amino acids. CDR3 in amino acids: CASSLHGTGIMPQHF. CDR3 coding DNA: TGTGCCAGCAGTCTTCATGGGACAGGGATTATGCCCCAGCATTTT.

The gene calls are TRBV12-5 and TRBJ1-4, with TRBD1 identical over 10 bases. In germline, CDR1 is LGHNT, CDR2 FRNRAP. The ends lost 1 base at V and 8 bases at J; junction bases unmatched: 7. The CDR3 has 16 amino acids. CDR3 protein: CASGLALTGGDEKLFF. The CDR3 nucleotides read TGTGCTAGTGGTTTGGCCCTGACAGGGGGCGACGAAAAACTGTTTTTT.

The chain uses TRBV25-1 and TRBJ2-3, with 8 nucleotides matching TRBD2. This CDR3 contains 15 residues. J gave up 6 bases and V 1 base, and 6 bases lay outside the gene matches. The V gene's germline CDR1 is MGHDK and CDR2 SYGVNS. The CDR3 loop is CASSEFALAGDTQYF. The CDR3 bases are TGTGCCAGCAGTGAATTCGCTTTAGCGGGGGATACGCAGTATTTT.

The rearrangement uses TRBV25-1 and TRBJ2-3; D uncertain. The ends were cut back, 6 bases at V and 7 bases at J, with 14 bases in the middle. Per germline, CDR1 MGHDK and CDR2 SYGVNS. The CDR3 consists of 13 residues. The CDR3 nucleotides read TGTGCCAGCAGCGACTCACAGAGATATACGCAGTATTTT. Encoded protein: CASSDSQRYTQYF.

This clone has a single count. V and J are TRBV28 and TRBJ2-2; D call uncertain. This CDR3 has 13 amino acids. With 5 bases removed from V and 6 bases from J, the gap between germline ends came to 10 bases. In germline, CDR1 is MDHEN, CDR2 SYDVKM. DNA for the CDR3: TGTGCCAGCAGTAGACACCCACCCGGGGAGCTGTTTTTT. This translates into CASSRHPPGELFF.